This passage covers 10 T cell receptor beta chains from one sample sequenced in a study of neurological immune-mediated disorders. TCRdb reprocessed the 5' RACE reads with MiXCR, giving one entry per CDR3 protein. The sample includes 85,000 to 100,000 distinct CDR3 sequences, 3.5% to 4% of them seen just once. The sequencing input was PBMCs. The receptor source for this set is a woman aged 18-29 years with multiple sclerosis.

This clonotype has at least ten counts. The CDR3 nucleotides read TGTGCCACGAAACAGGGGCTCTCCTACAATGAGCAGTTCTTC. Protein: CATKQGLSYNEQFF. J is TRBJ2-1 and V is TRBV25-1; TRBD1 aligns across 7 bases. The V gene's germline CDR1 is MGHDK and CDR2 SYGVNS. The length of the CDR3 is 14 residues. V gave up 10 bases and J gave up 0 bases; unmatched junction bases: 6.

This clonotype was counted ten times or more. The chain has TRBV5-1 and TRBJ1-5; the D is unclear. The germline V gene encodes CDR1 SGHRS and CDR2 YFSETQ. This CDR3 region has 16 residues. Trimming took off 0 bases at V and 2 bases at J, with 12 bases between the two ends. CDR3 loop: CASSLGHPGGNQPQHF. CDR3 DNA: TGCGCCAGCAGCTTGGGGCATCCTGGGGGCAATCAGCCCCAGCATTTT.

Ten or more counts support this clonotype. The chain links TRBV18 to TRBJ2-7; TRBD2 might be the D (5 bases). Looked up from germline, CDR1 is KGHSH and CDR2 is LQKENI. Trimming took 6 bases from V and 6 from J, leaving 15 bases between them. The CDR3 spans 13 residues. The CDR3 nucleotides are TGTGCCAGCTCCCCCCCGTTGGCGGGCGAGCAGTACTTC. Protein sequence: CASSPPLAGEQYF.

This clonotype was recorded at least ten times. The chain has TRBV7-2 and TRBJ2-1; D unresolved. CDR3 length equals 14 residues. The germline V gene has CDR1 SGHTA and CDR2 FQGNSA. The V end lost 3 bases, the J end lost 4 bases, and 10 bases lay between the germline ends. As DNA, the CDR3 is TGTGCCAGCAGCTTTAATTCAGCGTACAATGAGCAGTTCTTC. Protein: CASSFNSAYNEQFF.

This clonotype was recorded at least ten times. The J gene is TRBJ1-2, the V gene TRBV5-5, with a possible D match to TRBD1 (6 bases). CDR1 is SGHKS and CDR2 is YYEKEE in the germline V gene (reference sequence). CDR3 length equals 15 residues. V was pared by 2 bases and J by 0 bases, with 11 bases between. CDR3 protein: CASSFGQQPNYGYTF. Written as DNA, the CDR3 is TGTGCCAGCAGCTTTGGACAGCAACCTAACTATGGCTACACCTTC.

This clonotype has ten or more counts. This CDR3 reads CASSLITGGRETQYF. The CDR3 DNA is TGCGCCAGCAGCTTGATTACAGGGGGCCGGGAGACCCAGTACTTC. The chain links TRBV5-1 to TRBJ2-5, with 9 positions matching TRBD1. CDR3 length: 15 residues. The trim removed 1 base at V and 5 bases at J, leaving 6 bases unmatched. From germline, CDR1 is SGHRS and CDR2 YFSETQ.

This clonotype came up many times. This chain's CDR3 is CSPRGARNNEQFF. In nucleotides, the CDR3 is TGCAGCCCAAGGGGGGCCAGAAACAATGAGCAGTTCTTC. The V gene is TRBV20-1, the J gene TRBJ2-1, with D tentatively TRBD1 or TRBD2 (6 bases each). This CDR3 spans 13 amino acids. CDR1 is DFQATT, CDR2 SNEGSKA, per germline (reference sequence).

This clonotype occurred many times. The V and J genes are TRBV20-1 and TRBJ1-3; a possible D gene is TRBD1 (5 bases). This CDR3 is built from 14 residues. CDR1 DFQATT and CDR2 SNEGSKA come from the germline V gene (reference sequence). Trimming shortened V by 6 bases and J by 0 bases, and 12 bases separated the two germline ends. The CDR3 bases are TGCAGTGCCCCAGACAGTTCCTCTGGAAACACCATATATTTT. Amino acid sequence: CSAPDSSSGNTIYF.

This clonotype was recorded many times. The chain couples TRBV4-1 to TRBJ1-2; no reliable D call. The CDR3 is 15 residues long. V shed 6 bases and J shed 0 bases, with 14 bases lying between them. Germline CDR1 reads MGHRA; CDR2 reads YSYEKL. The CDR3 sequence: CASRSPDHANYGYTF. In DNA form, the CDR3 reads TGCGCCAGCAGGTCGCCAGACCATGCTAACTATGGCTACACCTTC.

This clonotype was seen repeatedly, ten times or more. The rearrangement joins TRBV6-5 to TRBJ2-7; TRBD1 matches at 8 bases. Germline CDR1 is MNHEY and CDR2 is SVGAGI. CDR3 length: 14 amino acids. V was clipped by 5 bases and J by 3 bases; unmatched bases: 6. The CDR3 spells CASSGQGPDYEQYF. The CDR3 DNA reads as TGTGCCAGCAGTGGACAGGGACCGGACTACGAGCAGTACTTC.